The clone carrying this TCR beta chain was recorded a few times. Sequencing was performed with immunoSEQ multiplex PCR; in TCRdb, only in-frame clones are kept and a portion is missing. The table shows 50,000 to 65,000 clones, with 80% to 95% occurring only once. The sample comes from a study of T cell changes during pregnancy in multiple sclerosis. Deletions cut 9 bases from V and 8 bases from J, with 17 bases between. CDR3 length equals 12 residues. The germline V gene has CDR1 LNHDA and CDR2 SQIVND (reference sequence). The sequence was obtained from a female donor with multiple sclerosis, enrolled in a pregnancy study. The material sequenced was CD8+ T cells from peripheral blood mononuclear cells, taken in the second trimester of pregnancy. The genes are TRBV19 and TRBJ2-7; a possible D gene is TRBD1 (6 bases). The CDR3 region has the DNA TGTGCCAGCCGGGACACATCTTTAAAGCAGTACTTC. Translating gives CASRDTSLKQYF.